A selection of T cell receptor beta chains follows, all from one sample in a study of PD-1 blockade in classical Hodgkin lymphoma. Libraries were prepared by immunoSEQ multiplex PCR; TCRdb keeps only in-frame clonotypes and omits some of them. Altogether 40,000 to 55,000 clones are present, 80% being singletons, with the ten largest covering under 20%. The sample here was peripheral blood mononuclear cells (PBMCs), taken before the fourth cycle of nivolumab. These receptors originate from a human donor with classical Hodgkin lymphoma. Each CDR3 is given with its conserved first and last residue. D genes are given only for firm matches. A row's size may be missing; if present it is once, few, many or a size class.

- TRBJ1-3 - TRBV7-2 CASSPNRMGNTIYF TGTGCCAGCAGCCCGAACCGTATGGGGAACACCATATATTTT
TRBD1 TRBJ2-5 once TRBV7-8 CASSRGGPYQETQYF TGTGCCAGCAGCCGAGGGGGCCCGTACCAAGAGACCCAGTACTTC
TRBD1 TRBJ1-2 few TRBV19 CASHRGLHYGYTF TGTGCCAGCCACAGGGGGCTCCACTATGGCTACACCTTC
- TRBJ2-7 - TRBV14 CASSQDNSQEQYF TGTGCCAGCAGCCAAGATAATAGTCAGGAGCAGTACTTC
- TRBJ2-1 - TRBV19 CASSKTAYNEQFF TGTGCCAGTAGCAAGACAGCATACAATGAGCAGTTCTTC
TRBD1 TRBJ1-2 - TRBV6-5 CASSSPGTGKGDGYTF TGTGCCAGCAGTTCACCTGGGACAGGGAAAGGGGATGGCTACACCTTC
- TRBJ1-2 - TRBV4-3 CASSQAPAGGAGGYTF TGCGCCAGCAGCCAAGCCCCCGCCGGGGGGGCGGGGGGCTACACCTTC
TRBD1 TRBJ1-5 - TRBV6-1 CASSGRTGGNGQPQHF TGTGCCAGCAGTGGTAGGACAGGGGGCAACGGTCAGCCCCAGCATTTT
- TRBJ1-1 - TRBV28 CASSLLNTEAFF TGTGCCAGCAGTCTGTTGAACACTGAAGCTTTCTTT
TRBD1 TRBJ1-3 - TRBV7-2 CASSPPRGTGRSGNTIYF TGTGCCAGCAGCCCCCCGCGAGGGACAGGGCGCTCTGGAAACACCATATATTTT
TRBD1 TRBJ1-1 - TRBV19 CASSARTGAMNTEAFF TGTGCCAGTAGTGCAAGGACAGGGGCGATGAACACTGAAGCTTTCTTT
- TRBJ1-6 - TRBV27 CASTRIQDGISPLHF TGTGCCAGCACTAGAATCCAGGACGGAATTTCACCCCTCCACTTT
- TRBJ2-5 few TRBV19 CASKTGPTGTQYF TGTGCCAGTAAGACAGGCCCGACGGGGACCCAGTACTTC
- TRBJ2-7 few TRBV11-2 CASSLEGGTVQTQQYF TGTGCCAGCAGCTTGGAGGGGGGGACAGTCCAGACCCAGCAGTACTTC
- TRBJ2-7 - TRBV27 CASSVGLGEQYF TGTGCCAGCAGTGTCGGACTTGGGGAGCAGTACTTC
- TRBJ1-4 - TRBV4-3 CASSQLPGPRNEKLFF TGCGCCAGCAGCCAGCTCCCTGGCCCTAGAAATGAAAAACTGTTTTTT
- TRBJ2-7 - TRBV28 CASSPLVWGDYEQYF TGTGCCAGCAGTCCTTTAGTTTGGGGGGACTACGAGCAGTACTTC
- TRBJ1-1 - TRBV9 CASSTDGLLEAFF TGTGCCAGCAGCACGGACGGCCTACTTGAAGCTTTCTTT
- TRBJ2-1 - TRBV7-9 CASSVGDSYNEQFF TGTGCCAGCAGCGTCGGGGACTCCTACAATGAGCAGTTCTTC
- TRBJ2-1 - TRBV5-6 CASSPLLPHNEQFF TGTGCCAGCAGTCCCCTTCTCCCCCACAATGAGCAGTTCTTC
- TRBJ1-1 medium-sized TRBV7-6 CASGSGGGIEAFF TGTGCCAGCGGCTCGGGGGGGGGCATCGAAGCTTTCTTT
- TRBJ1-5 few TRBV7-2 CASSLRGQPQHF TGTGCCAGCAGCCTCAGGGGTCAGCCCCAGCATTTT
- TRBJ2-7 - TRBV5-1 CASSLEGVGAYEQYF TGCGCCAGCAGCTTGGAAGGGGTAGGGGCCTACGAGCAGTACTTC
- TRBJ1-2 - TRBV7-2 CASSLQGMGGYTF TGTGCCAGCAGCTTACAGGGAATGGGTGGCTACACCTTC
TRBD2 TRBJ2-3 - TRBV4-3 CASSPGGAPDTQYF TGCGCCAGCAGCCCCGGGGGGGCTCCAGATACGCAGTATTTT
TRBD1 TRBJ2-2 - TRBV19 CASSTPRQGSGELFF TGTGCCAGTAGTACCCCCCGACAGGGGTCCGGGGAGCTGTTTTTT
TRBD2 TRBJ2-7 - TRBV2 CASSVTSGPSEQYF TGTGCCAGCAGTGTGACTAGCGGCCCTTCGGAGCAGTACTTC
- TRBJ1-1 - TRBV6-5 CASINRANTEAFF TGTGCCAGCATTAACAGGGCTAACACTGAAGCTTTCTTT
TRBD1 TRBJ1-5 - TRBV19 CASSSGQPNQPQHF TGTGCCAGTAGTTCGGGACAGCCAAATCAGCCCCAGCATTTT